This TCR beta chain was profiled in a study of CD8 T cells in Susac syndrome. Study summary: When blood was collected, patients with Susac syndrome were therapy-naive, were taking corticosteroids, or were receiving intravenous immunoglobulin alone.

The sequenced target, TCR beta, came from blood CD8+ and CD4+ T cells. TEMRA cells were enriched by FACS, while CD8+ and CD4+ T cells were obtained through a negative isolation that was performed magnetically. About 0.5 to 1 ug RNA was reverse transcribed with random hexamers. TCRdb used MiXCR to reprocess the immunoSEQ multiplex PCR reads, holding one entry per CDR3 protein. This sample carries around 130,000 distinct CDR3 sequences, 96% of them seen once, and the ten largest clones take approximately 0.15%. CDR3 length: 15 amino acids. V trimming: 4 bases; J trimming: 0 bases; junction bases outside the gene matches: 6. Germline V gene data show CDR1 as SGHAT and CDR2 as FQDESV (reference sequence).

The chain combines TRBV11-1 with TRBJ2-7, with 7 positions matching TRBD1. Sequences were obtained from CD4+ T cells from PBMCs. The TCR comes from a human donor with Susac syndrome. CDR3 nucleotide sequence: TGTGCCAGCAGCTCCTCAGGGGGTAGCTCCTACGAGCAGTACTTC. Translated: CASSSSGGSSYEQYF. The full variable domain, with the rest looked up from reference TRBV11-1 and TRBJ2-7, is EAEVAQSPRYKITEKSQAVAFWCDPISGHATLYWYRQILGQGPELLVQFQDESVVDDSQLPKDRFSAERLKGVDSTLKIQPAELGDSAMYLCASSSSGGSSYEQYFGPGTRLTVT.